This is a list of T cell receptor beta chains from one sample in a study of cytomegalovirus exposure and HLA in healthy donors. Generated by immunoSEQ multiplex PCR, the TCRdb table keeps only in-frame clones and is missing some. The sample lists fewer than 140,000 clones, 82% occurring once. Sequencing was performed on PBMCs. The receptors here all came from a man between 50 and 59 years old in good health and CMV-seronegative. Both conserved end residues are part of each CDR3. D genes are given only for firm matches. Size values are once, few and many counts, or a class for expanded clones, and some rows have none.

d_call | j_call | v_call | clone_size | cdr3_aa | cdr3_nt
- | TRBJ2-3 | TRBV5-1 | - | CASTGMGGGTDTQYF | TGCGCCAGCACCGGGATGGGGGGAGGCACAGATACGCAGTATTTT
TRBD1 | TRBJ2-5 | TRBV10-3 | few | CAIKGQEETQYF | TGTGCCATCAAAGGACAGGAAGAGACCCAGTACTTC
- | TRBJ1-2 | TRBV28 | - | CASSLSYLSGSGGYTF | TGTGCCAGCAGTTTATCCTATTTGTCTGGTTCGGGAGGCTACACCTTC
- | TRBJ1-2 | TRBV5-8 | - | CASSLDSPGGYTF | TGTGCCAGCAGCTTGGACAGCCCGGGGGGCTACACCTTC
- | TRBJ1-2 | TRBV29-1 | - | CSVEARQGGGYTF | TGCAGCGTTGAAGCCCGGCAGGGTGGTGGCTACACCTTC
- | TRBJ1-5 | TRBV5-1 | - | CASSLGLTAGKDQPQHF | TGCGCCAGCAGCTTGGGACTGACGGCAGGGAAGGATCAGCCCCAGCATTTT
TRBD2 | TRBJ2-1 | TRBV28 | few | CASSLAGGNNEQFF | TGTGCCAGCAGTTTAGCGGGGGGGAACAATGAGCAGTTCTTC
- | TRBJ1-1 | TRBV4-1 | - | CASSQVSLARVNTEAFF | TGCGCCAGCAGCCAAGTCTCCCTTGCACGGGTGAACACTGAAGCTTTCTTT
- | TRBJ1-2 | TRBV7-9 | - | CSSSLAAGLYGYTF | TGTTCCAGCAGCTTAGCCGCAGGGCTCTATGGCTACACCTTC
TRBD1 | TRBJ1-4 | TRBV4-2 | - | CASSQATGVEGKLFF | TGTGCCAGCAGCCAAGCGACAGGGGTTGAGGGAAAACTGTTTTTT
TRBD1 | TRBJ2-5 | TRBV28 | - | CASSSTGTGRTQYF | TGTGCCAGCAGTTCAACGGGGACAGGGAGGACCCAGTACTTC
- | TRBJ2-7 | TRBV6-5 | - | CASSSGQLPYEQYF | TGTGCCAGCAGTTCCGGACAGCTTCCGTACGAGCAGTACTTC
TRBD1 | TRBJ1-1 | TRBV18 | - | CASPRDSGFTEAFF | TGTGCCAGCCCGCGGGACAGCGGATTCACTGAAGCTTTCTTT
- | TRBJ1-1 | TRBV19 | - | CATVRDTLNTEAFF | TGTGCCACAGTACGGGACACCTTGAACACTGAAGCTTTCTTT
TRBD2 | TRBJ2-5 | TRBV7-7 | - | CASSILAGGEETQYF | TGTGCTAGCAGCATACTAGCGGGGGGGGAAGAGACCCAGTACTTC
- | TRBJ2-1 | TRBV19 | - | CASSIDRGEQFF | TGTGCCAGTAGTATAGACAGGGGTGAGCAGTTCTTC
- | TRBJ2-3 | TRBV5-1 | - | CASSFTTPSTDTQYF | TGCGCCAGCAGCTTCACGACACCCAGCACAGATACGCAGTATTTT
- | TRBJ1-1 | TRBV9 | - | CASSVSPTGQPEAFF | TGTGCCAGCAGCGTAAGTCCAACAGGCCAGCCTGAAGCTTTCTTT
- | TRBJ1-2 | TRBV7-2 | - | CASSLSLGNGYTF | TGTGCCAGCAGCTTATCCCTTGGCAATGGCTACACCTTC
- | TRBJ2-2 | TRBV5-1 | - | CASSLVQGSYRGTGELFF | TGCGCCAGCAGCTTGGTACAGGGATCATACCGCGGCACCGGGGAGCTGTTTTTT
- | TRBJ2-7 | TRBV27 | - | CASSVDGTYEQYF | TGTGCCAGCAGTGTCGACGGGACCTACGAGCAGTACTTC
- | TRBJ2-2 | TRBV6-1 | - | CASSEYNTGELFF | TGTGCCAGCAGTGAATATAACACCGGGGAGCTGTTTTTT
- | TRBJ1-1 | TRBV6-1 | - | CASSFSRETEAFF | TGTGCCAGCAGCTTTAGCAGGGAAACTGAAGCTTTCTTT
TRBD2 | TRBJ2-1 | TRBV5-1 | few | CASSIAVAGQQFF | TGCGCCAGCAGCATCGCTGTAGCGGGCCAGCAGTTCTTC
TRBD2 | TRBJ2-7 | TRBV29-1 | - | CSVEVSRGAYEQYF | TGCAGCGTTGAAGTGTCTCGGGGGGCCTACGAGCAGTACTTC
- | TRBJ2-1 | TRBV5-4 | - | CASSLSGRGFNEQFF | TGTGCCAGCAGCCTCTCGGGGAGGGGGTTCAATGAGCAGTTCTTC
- | TRBJ2-7 | TRBV29-1 | once | CSVGAGGEQYF | TGCAGCGTGGGGGCAGGCGGCGAGCAGTACTTC
- | TRBJ2-3 | TRBV5-1 | once | CASSFSDSFYTDTQYF | TGCGCCAGCAGCTTTTCCGACAGTTTCTACACAGATACGCAGTATTTT
TRBD1 | TRBJ1-5 | TRBV6-1 | - | CASNIYRGSNQPQHF | TGTGCCAGCAACATTTACAGGGGTAGCAATCAGCCCCAGCATTTT